This T cell receptor beta chain emerged from a study of T cell responses to AZD1222 COVID-19 vaccine. With respect to this clone: Its cognate antigen is unknown.

Regarding the study as a whole: CD4 TCRs covered the whole spike, strongest at regions 160-218 and 743-854. Nearly half of spike-specific TCRs reportedly target variant regions that are unmutated in the B.1.351 and B.1.1.7 variants. At study baseline, merely a handful of AZD1222 recipients were seropositive.

Only in-frame clones appear in the TCRdb table, and some are missing; sequencing was by immunoSEQ multiplex PCR. In the table there are some 130,000 clones, just under 95% of which are singletons. The starting material was peripheral blood, obtained 28 days after the second AZD1222 dose. This sequence was found in an adult who received the AZD1222 COVID-19 vaccine.

The CDR3 loop reads CSETPGQGDSPLHF. CDR3 in DNA: TGCAGCGAAACCCCTGGACAGGGCGATTCACCCCTCCACTTT. V gene TRBV29-1 combines with J gene TRBJ1-6; 8 bases fit TRBD1. Germline V lookup: CDR1 SQVTM, CDR2 ANQGSEA. The CDR3 loop spans 14 amino acids. Unmatched junction bases numbered 10, after V lost 7 bases and J lost 8 bases.